This T cell receptor (beta chain) was observed in a study of control samples from healthy donors and cancer patients. Profiling relied on immunoSEQ multiplex PCR, and the TCRdb table lists in-frame clones only, not all of them. The table has 55,000 to 70,000 clones, around 90% seen once. This CDR3 contains 14 residues. Germline values: CDR1 MNHEY, CDR2 SVGAGI. V was clipped by 5 bases and J by 4 bases; unmatched bases: 8. The chain joins TRBV6-5 to TRBJ2-7; 7 bases align to TRBD1. This receptor was obtained from a man aged 55 to 70 with colorectal cancer. Sequencing was carried out using PBMCs. The DNA for the CDR3 is TGTGCCAGCAGTCAGACAGGGATTGGGTACGAGCAGTACTTC. This translates into CASSQTGIGYEQYF.